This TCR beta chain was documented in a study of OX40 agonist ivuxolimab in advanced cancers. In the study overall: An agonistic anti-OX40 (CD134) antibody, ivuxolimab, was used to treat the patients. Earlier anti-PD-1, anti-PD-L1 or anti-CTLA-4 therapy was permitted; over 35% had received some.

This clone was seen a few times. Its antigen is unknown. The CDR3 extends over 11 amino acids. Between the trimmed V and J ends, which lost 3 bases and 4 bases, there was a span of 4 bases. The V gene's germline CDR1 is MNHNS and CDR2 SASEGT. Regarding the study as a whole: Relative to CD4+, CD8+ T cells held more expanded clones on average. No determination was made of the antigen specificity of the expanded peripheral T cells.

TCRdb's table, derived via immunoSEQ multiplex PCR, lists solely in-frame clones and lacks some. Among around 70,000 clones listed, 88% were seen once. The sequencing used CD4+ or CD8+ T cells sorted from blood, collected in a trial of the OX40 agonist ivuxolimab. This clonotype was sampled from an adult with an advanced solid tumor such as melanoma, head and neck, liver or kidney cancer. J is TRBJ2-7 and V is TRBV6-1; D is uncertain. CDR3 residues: CASSDAYEQYF. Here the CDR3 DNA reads TGTGCCAGCAGTGATGCGTACGAGCAGTACTTC.